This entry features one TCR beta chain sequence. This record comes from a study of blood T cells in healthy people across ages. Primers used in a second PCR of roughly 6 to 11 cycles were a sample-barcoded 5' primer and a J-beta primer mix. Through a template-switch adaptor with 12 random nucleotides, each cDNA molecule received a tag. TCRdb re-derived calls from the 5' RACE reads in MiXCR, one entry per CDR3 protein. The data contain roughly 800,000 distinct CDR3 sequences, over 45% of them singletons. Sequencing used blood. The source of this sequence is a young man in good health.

The CDR3: CSASVGGGDQPQHF. CDR3 coding DNA: TGCAGTGCTAGTGTCGGGGGAGGGGATCAGCCCCAGCATTTT. The chain links TRBV20-1 to TRBJ1-5; a weak D match, TRBD1 (5 bases). From germline, CDR1 is DFQATT and CDR2 SNEGSKA (reference sequence). V lost 3 bases and J lost 5, with 14 bases in between. The CDR3 has 14 residues.